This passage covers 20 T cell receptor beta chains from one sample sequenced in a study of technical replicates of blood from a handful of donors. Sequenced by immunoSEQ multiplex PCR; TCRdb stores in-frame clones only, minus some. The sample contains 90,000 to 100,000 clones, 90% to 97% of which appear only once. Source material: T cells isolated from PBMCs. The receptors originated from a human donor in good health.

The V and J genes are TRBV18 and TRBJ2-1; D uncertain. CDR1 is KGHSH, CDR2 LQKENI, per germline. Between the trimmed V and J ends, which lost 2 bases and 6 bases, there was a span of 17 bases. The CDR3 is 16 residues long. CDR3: CASSPGALFIVNEQFF. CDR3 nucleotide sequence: TGTGCCAGCTCACCAGGTGCGCTATTCATCGTCAATGAGCAGTTCTTC. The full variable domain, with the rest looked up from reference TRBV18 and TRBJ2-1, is NAGVMQNPRHLVRRRGQEARLRCSPMKGHSHVYWYRQLPEEGLKFMVYLQKENIIDESGMPKERFSAEFPKEGPSILRIQQVVRGDSAAYFCASSPGALFIVNEQFFGPGTRLTVL.

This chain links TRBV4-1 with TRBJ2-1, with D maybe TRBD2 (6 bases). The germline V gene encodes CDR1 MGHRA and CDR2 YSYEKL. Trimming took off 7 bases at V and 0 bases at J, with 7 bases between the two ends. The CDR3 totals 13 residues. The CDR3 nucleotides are TGCGCCAGCACGGGGGTCTCCTACAATGAGCAGTTCTTC. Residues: CASTGVSYNEQFF.

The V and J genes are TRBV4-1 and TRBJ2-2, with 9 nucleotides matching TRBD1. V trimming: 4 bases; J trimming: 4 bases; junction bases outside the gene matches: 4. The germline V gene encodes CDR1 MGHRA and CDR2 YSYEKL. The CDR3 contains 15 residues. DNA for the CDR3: TGCGCCAGCAGCCGCCCGGGACAGGGCACCGGGGAGCTGTTTTTT. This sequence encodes CASSRPGQGTGELFF.

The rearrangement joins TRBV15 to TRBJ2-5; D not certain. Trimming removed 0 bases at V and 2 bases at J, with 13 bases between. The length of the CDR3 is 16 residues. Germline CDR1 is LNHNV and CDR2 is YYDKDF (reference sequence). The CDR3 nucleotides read TGTGCCACCAGCAGAGATGTTGGCCGGAGACAAGAGACCCAGTACTTC. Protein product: CATSRDVGRRQETQYF.

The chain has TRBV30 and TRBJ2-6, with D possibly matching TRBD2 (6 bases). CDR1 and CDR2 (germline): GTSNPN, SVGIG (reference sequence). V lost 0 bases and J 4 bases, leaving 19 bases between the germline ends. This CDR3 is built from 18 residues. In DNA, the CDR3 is TGTGCCTGGAGTGTACCGTTATACACGGGAGACGGGGCCAACGTCCTGACTTTC. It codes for CAWSVPLYTGDGANVLTF. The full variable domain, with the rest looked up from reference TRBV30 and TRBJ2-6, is SQTIHQWPATLVQPVGSPLSLECTVEGTSNPNLYWYRQAAGRGLQLLFYSVGIGQISSEVPQNLSASRPQDRQFILSSKKLLLSDSGFYLCAWSVPLYTGDGANVLTFGAGSRLTVL.

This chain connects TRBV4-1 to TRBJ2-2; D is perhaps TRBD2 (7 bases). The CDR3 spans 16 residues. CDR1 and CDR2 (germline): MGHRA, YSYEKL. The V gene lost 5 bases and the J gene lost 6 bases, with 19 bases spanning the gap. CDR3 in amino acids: CASSGPGGAGAGELFF. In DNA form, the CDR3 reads TGCGCCAGCAGCGGACCGGGGGGCGCGGGGGCCGGGGAGCTGTTTTTT.

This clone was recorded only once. The CDR3 sequence: CASSLWGDTGELFF. CDR3 coding DNA: TGCGCCAGCAGCTTATGGGGGGACACCGGGGAGCTGTTTTTT. The rearrangement joins TRBV5-1 to TRBJ2-2; tentatively, D is TRBD2 (6 bases). The germline CDR1 and CDR2 sequences are SGHRS and YFSETQ. Trimming removed 2 bases at V and 3 bases at J, with 8 bases between. This CDR3 region has 14 residues.

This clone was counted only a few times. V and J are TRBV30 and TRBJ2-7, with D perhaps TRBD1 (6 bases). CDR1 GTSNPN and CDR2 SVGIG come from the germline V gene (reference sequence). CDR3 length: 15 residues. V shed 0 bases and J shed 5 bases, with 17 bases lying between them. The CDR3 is CAWSVMLGTRHEQYF. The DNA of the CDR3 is TGTGCCTGGAGTGTAATGCTCGGGACAAGACACGAGCAGTACTTC.

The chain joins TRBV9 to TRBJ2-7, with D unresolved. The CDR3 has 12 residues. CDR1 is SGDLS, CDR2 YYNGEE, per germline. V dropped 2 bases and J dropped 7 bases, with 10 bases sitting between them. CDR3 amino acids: CASSVLHGEQYF. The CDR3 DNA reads TGTGCCAGCAGCGTTTTGCACGGGGAGCAGTACTTC. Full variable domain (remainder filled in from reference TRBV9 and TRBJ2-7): DSGVTQTPKHLITATGQRVTLRCSPRSGDLSVYWYQQSLDQGLQFLIQYYNGEERAKGNILERFSAQQFPDLHSELNLSSLELGDSALYFCASSVLHGEQYFGPGTRLTVT.

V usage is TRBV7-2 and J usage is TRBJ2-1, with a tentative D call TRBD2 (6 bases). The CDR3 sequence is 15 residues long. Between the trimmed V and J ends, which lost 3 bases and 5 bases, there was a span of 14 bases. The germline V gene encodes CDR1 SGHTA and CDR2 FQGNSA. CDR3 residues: CASSLGGTLNNEQFF. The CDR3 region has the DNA TGTGCCAGCAGCTTGGGTGGGACTTTAAACAATGAGCAGTTCTTC.

The CDR3 sequence: CASSVAAGDYGYTF. The CDR3 DNA reads TGTGCCAGCAGCGTGGCTGCAGGGGATTATGGCTACACCTTC. The rearrangement links TRBV7-9 to TRBJ1-2; the D gene is possibly TRBD1 (6 bases). V was pared by 5 bases and J by 5 bases, with 15 bases between. CDR3 length equals 14 residues. Germline lookup yields CDR1 SEHNR and CDR2 FQNEAQ (reference sequence). The full variable domain, rest sourced from reference TRBV7-9 and TRBJ1-2, is DTGVSQNPRHKITKRGQNVTFRCDPISEHNRLYWYRQTLGQGPEFLTYFQNEAQLEKSRLLSDRFSAERPKGSFSTLEIQRTEQGDSAMYLCASSVAAGDYGYTFGSGTRLTVV.

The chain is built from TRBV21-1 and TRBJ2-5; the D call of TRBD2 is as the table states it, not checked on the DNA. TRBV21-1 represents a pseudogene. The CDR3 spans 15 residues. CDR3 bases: TGTGCCAGCAGCTTACGCAGGACTAGTGGTGAGACCCAGTACTTC. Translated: CASSLRRTSGETQYF.

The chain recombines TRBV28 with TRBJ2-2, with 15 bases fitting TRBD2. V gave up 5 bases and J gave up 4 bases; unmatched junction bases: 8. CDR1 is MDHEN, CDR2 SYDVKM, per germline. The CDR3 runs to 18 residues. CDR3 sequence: CASSVAGLAGGGTGELFF. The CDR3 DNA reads TGTGCCAGCAGTGTAGCGGGACTAGCGGGAGGTGGCACCGGGGAGCTGTTTTTT.

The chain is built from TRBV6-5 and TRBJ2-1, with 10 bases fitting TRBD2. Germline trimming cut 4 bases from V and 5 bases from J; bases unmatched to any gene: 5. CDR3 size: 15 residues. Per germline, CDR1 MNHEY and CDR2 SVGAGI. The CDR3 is CASSSGTSVDNEQFF. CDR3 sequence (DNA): TGTGCCAGCAGTTCCGGGACTAGCGTCGACAATGAGCAGTTCTTC.

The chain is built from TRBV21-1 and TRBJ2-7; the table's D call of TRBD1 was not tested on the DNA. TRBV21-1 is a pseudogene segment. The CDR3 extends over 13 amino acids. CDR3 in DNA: TGTGCCAGCAGCGTCAGGGGTAGGGACGAGCAGTACTTC. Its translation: CASSVRGRDEQYF.

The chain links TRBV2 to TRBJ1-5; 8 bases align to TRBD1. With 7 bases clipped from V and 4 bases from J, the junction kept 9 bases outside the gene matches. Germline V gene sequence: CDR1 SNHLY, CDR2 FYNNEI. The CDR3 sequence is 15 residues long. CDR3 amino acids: CASTRMGQANQPQHF. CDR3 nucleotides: TGTGCCAGCACCCGGATGGGACAGGCTAATCAGCCCCAGCATTTT.

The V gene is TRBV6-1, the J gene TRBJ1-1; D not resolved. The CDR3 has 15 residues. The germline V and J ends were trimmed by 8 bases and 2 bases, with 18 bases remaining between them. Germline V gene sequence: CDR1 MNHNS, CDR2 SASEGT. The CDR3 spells CASLLWLRSNTEAFF. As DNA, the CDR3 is TGTGCCAGCCTTCTGTGGCTCAGGTCAAACACTGAAGCTTTCTTT.

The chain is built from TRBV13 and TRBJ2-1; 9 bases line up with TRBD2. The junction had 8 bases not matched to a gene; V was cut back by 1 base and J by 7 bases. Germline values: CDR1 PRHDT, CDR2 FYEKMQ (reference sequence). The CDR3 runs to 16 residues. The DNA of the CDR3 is TGTGCCAGCAGCTTAGACGGAGCGGGGGGAATTAATGAGCAGTTCTTC. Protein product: CASSLDGAGGINEQFF.

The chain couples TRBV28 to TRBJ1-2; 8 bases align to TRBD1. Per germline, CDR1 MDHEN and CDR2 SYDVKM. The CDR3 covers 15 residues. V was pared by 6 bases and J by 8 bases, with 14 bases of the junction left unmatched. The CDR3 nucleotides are TGTGCCAGCAGCTTCCTCCCGACAGGGGCGGCGGGCTACACCTTC. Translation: CASSFLPTGAAGYTF.

As DNA, the CDR3 is TGTGCCACCAGCAGGGGATATTCCGGGACAAATGAGCAGTTCTTC. Protein: CATSRGYSGTNEQFF. This sequence joins TRBV15 and TRBJ2-1, with D tentatively TRBD1 (6 bases). Germline loops: CDR1 LNHNV, CDR2 YYDKDF (reference sequence). The V gene lost 3 bases and the J gene lost 7 bases, with 16 bases spanning the gap. The CDR3 runs to 15 residues.